This T cell receptor beta chain was profiled in a study of blood T cell repertoires in COVID-19 (dated by TCRdb to about 2020). About the study as a whole: Samples covering the acute and convalescent phases of COVID-19 were provided by collaborators in the United States, Italy and Spain. Deeply sampled blood TCRbeta repertoires from subjects exposed to, actively infected with, or recovered from COVID-19 were included in the dataset. The repertoires were released in a freely available public database meant as a resource for research on the immune response to SARS-CoV-2. Samples came from the ongoing ImmuneRACE study (first 160 participants) plus 1,254 subjects from 6 global collaborators. A de-identified subject ID, COVID-19 status, age in years and sex were almost always included in the sample metadata. The material from the prospective study consisted of cDNA or gDNA derived from T cells, B-cell-depleted T cells, or PBMCs. Where available, HLA class I and class II types were taken from metadata supplied by the sample provider and were not determined by assay-based typing. On the study overall, not on this receptor specifically: How much clinical and demographic metadata was included differed by source and by participant, and the metadata was provided uncurated.

One collaborating source in Seattle enrolled patients during active infection and followed them longitudinally through the course of disease. Whole blood was collected in K2EDTA tubes by collaborating institutions according to the institutions' own protocols. For TCRbeta analysis, collaborators shipped samples in one of three forms: frozen whole blood, isolated PBMCs, or DNA extracted from either of those sample types. TCRbeta CDR3 regions were amplified from genomic DNA using the immunoSEQ Assay, a bias-controlled multiplex PCR. On the study's bioinformatics: Within the assay, amplification of reference gene primers was used to estimate how many nucleated cells each sample contained. Sequence reads were collapsed and filtered to measure the absolute abundance of every unique TCRbeta CDR3 rearrangement. For each sample, productive Simpson clonality was calculated as the square root of Simpson's diversity index over productive rearrangements. TCRdb provides this immuneACCESS table in a form limited to in-frame rearrangements. Some clones are lacking; in checked studies, under half of them reflect an unresolved V gene, and why the rest are absent is not known. V and J calls and clone size are as listed in that table; D and trimming were resolved from the DNA. This sample holds approximately 350,000 clones; 80% to 90% were observed only once. The ten biggest clones cover 3% of the sample.

As encoded in the germline V gene, CDR1 is SGHTA while CDR2 is FQGNSA. The CDR3 has 14 amino acids, counting the end cysteine and phenylalanine. The only DNA kept is the CDR3, 42 bases in frame from the first base. Trimming costs V 5 bases and J 6 bases, and their ends lie 11 bases apart. On this clone: No antigen is known for it. No much larger clonotype is one base removed from it; base qualities were not supplied.

The TCR was taken from a woman in her 30s with COVID-19, enrolled during active disease. The source material was peripheral blood. The receptor chain draws on TRBV7-2 and TRBJ1-6, with the D gene not confidently named. The CDR3 reads as follows: CASSLQRGNSPLHF. The DNA sequence reads TGTGCCAGCAGCCTCCAGCGGGGTAATTCACCCCTCCACTTT.